These 32 T cell receptor beta chains were sequenced from one sample in a study of cytomegalovirus exposure and HLA in healthy donors. Primers: 60 Vbeta forward and 13 Jbeta reverse. The table came from immunoSEQ multiplex PCR; TCRdb's copy has only in-frame clones and leaves some out. The table includes roughly 100,000 clones, 60% to 80% detected once. Sample: PBMCs. The source of these receptors is a man in his fifties or sixties in good health and CMV-seropositive.

CDR3 DNA: TGCGCCAGCAGCCAAGATGGAGGCCACTCCACAGATACGCAGTATTTT. Protein: CASSQDGGHSTDTQYF. The chain carries TRBV4-3 and TRBJ2-3; possibly TRBD2 for D (5 bases). Per germline, CDR1 LGHNA and CDR2 YSLEER. This CDR3 comprises 16 residues. V dropped 0 bases and J dropped 2 bases, with 12 bases sitting between them.

J is TRBJ2-1 and V is TRBV6-5, with 8 bases identical to TRBD2. This CDR3 has 14 amino acids. The V segment lost 0 bases and the J segment 8 bases; nucleotides outside the gene matches: 3. Per germline, CDR1 MNHEY and CDR2 SVGAGI. As DNA, the CDR3 is TGTGCCAGCAGTTACTCACGGGAGGGGGATGAGCAGTTCTTC. Its protein product is CASSYSREGDEQFF.

The chain employs TRBV6-6 and TRBJ2-5, with D possibly TRBD2 on 5 matching bases. This CDR3 region has 13 residues. Germline V gives CDR1 MNHNY, CDR2 SVGAGI (reference sequence). The ends were cut back, 2 bases at V and 5 bases at J, with 9 bases in the middle. CDR3 amino acids: CASSYRTGETQYF. CDR3 DNA: TGTGCCAGCAGTTACCGGACGGGGGAGACCCAGTACTTC.

This chain uses TRBV6-5 with TRBJ1-3; D is unclear. From germline, CDR1 is MNHEY and CDR2 SVGAGI. Trimming shortened V by 0 bases and J by 4 bases, and 13 bases separated the two germline ends. The CDR3 runs 16 residues. CDR3 region: CASSYSSLSRGNTIYF. Here the CDR3 DNA reads TGTGCCAGCAGTTACTCGAGTCTCTCGCGGGGAAACACCATATATTTT.

The chain is built from TRBV19 and TRBJ2-7; 10 nucleotides align to TRBD1. The CDR3 sequence is 15 residues long. With V trimmed by 5 bases and J by 3 bases, 7 bases remained unmatched. Per the germline V gene, CDR1 is LNHDA and CDR2 is SQIVND (reference sequence). CDR3 loop: CASSPWGQGNYEQYF. The CDR3 DNA reads TGTGCCAGTAGTCCCTGGGGACAGGGGAACTACGAGCAGTACTTC. Variable domain in full (rest from reference TRBV19 and TRBJ2-7): DGGITQSPKYLFRKEGQNVTLSCEQNLNHDAMYWYRQDPGQGLRLIYYSQIVNDFQKGDIAEGYSVSREKKESFPLTVTSAQKNPTAFYLCASSPWGQGNYEQYFGPGTRLTVT.

This clone appeared a few times. The chain couples TRBV5-1 to TRBJ2-4, with TRBD1 as a possible D gene (6 bases). V was clipped by 0 bases and J by 5 bases, with 9 bases between them. The CDR3 is 14 amino acids. The germline CDR1 and CDR2 sequences are SGHRS and YFSETQ. The CDR3 DNA reads TGCGCCAGCAGCTTGGCCGAGGGGGAAAACATTCAGTACTTC. It is translated as CASSLAEGENIQYF.

This clone was seen only once. This chain joins TRBV6-5 and TRBJ1-2; 7 nucleotides match TRBD1. Germline trimming cut 5 bases from V and 4 bases from J; bases unmatched to any gene: 4. The CDR3 spans 13 residues. Germline V CDR1 and CDR2: MNHEY, SVGAGI. The CDR3 is CASSEDRIYGYTF. The CDR3 bases are TGTGCCAGCAGTGAGGACAGGATCTATGGCTACACCTTC.

The chain is built from TRBV7-2 and TRBJ1-6, with a possible D match to TRBD1 (5 bases). CDR3 length equals 13 residues. V was cut by 3 bases and J by 9 bases, with 9 bases left in between. Germline CDR1 is SGHTA and CDR2 is FQGNSA. The CDR3 nucleotides read TGTGCCAGCAGCTTCAACAGGCCTTCACCCCTCCACTTT. Amino acid sequence: CASSFNRPSPLHF.

The gene calls are TRBV6-4 and TRBJ2-6; TRBD1 matches 8 bases. V shed 2 bases, J shed 0 bases, and the junction held 6 bases outside the gene matches. The CDR3 loop spans 18 amino acids. CDR1 and CDR2 from the germline V gene are MRHNA and SNTAGT. The CDR3 nucleotides are TGTGCCAGCAGTGACCATGGGGACAGGTCCTCTGGGGCCAACGTCCTGACTTTC. Translated: CASSDHGDRSSGANVLTF.

The rearrangement uses TRBV27 and TRBJ2-4; TRBD2 aligns across 7 bases. Germline V gives CDR1 MNHEY, CDR2 SMNVEV (reference sequence). The trim removed 7 bases at V and 9 bases at J, leaving 12 bases unmatched. The CDR3 loop spans 14 amino acids. The CDR3 spells CASNPASGRGIQYF. The CDR3 bases are TGTGCCAGCAACCCCGCTAGCGGACGAGGCATTCAGTACTTC.

The rearrangement links TRBV10-3 to TRBJ2-3; 14 positions agree with TRBD2. Germline CDR1 reads ENHRY; CDR2 reads SYGVKD. V shed 8 bases, J shed 1 base, and the junction held 8 bases outside the gene matches. CDR3 size: 17 residues. Here the CDR3 reads CAIGGTSGSGGTDTQYF. The CDR3 nucleotides read TGTGCCATCGGGGGGACTAGCGGGAGCGGTGGCACAGATACGCAGTATTTT.

Details on this clone: Other DNA sequences in this sample translate to the same CDR3. The J gene is TRBJ2-3, the V gene TRBV7-8, with 8 bases matching TRBD2. The J segment lost 6 bases and the V segment lost 1 base, leaving 6 bases of the junction unmatched. Germline CDR1 and CDR2: SGHVS and FQNEAQ. The CDR3 sequence is 15 residues long. Written as DNA, the CDR3 is TGTGCCAGCAGCTTAGGCGGAGCGGGGGCGGATACGCAGTATTTT. Translation gives CASSLGGAGADTQYF.

This clone was counted a few times. This sequence joins TRBV19 and TRBJ1-2, with 8 bases fitting TRBD1. V lost 6 bases to trimming and J lost 6 bases; unmatched junction nucleotides: 6. The CDR3 has 13 residues. Germline V gives CDR1 LNHDA, CDR2 SQIVND (reference sequence). The DNA of the CDR3 is TGTGCCAGTAGGCCGGGACAGGCGGATGGCTACACCTTC. Protein sequence: CASRPGQADGYTF.

The chain has TRBV7-7 and TRBJ2-5; 7 nucleotides line up with TRBD1. With V trimmed by 0 bases and J by 3 bases, 4 bases remained unmatched. CDR1 and CDR2 (germline): SSHAT, FNYEAQ (reference sequence). CDR3 length equals 15 residues. The CDR3 DNA reads as TGTGCCAGCAGCTTAGCTGGACAGGCAAAAGAGACCCAGTACTTC. This codes for CASSLAGQAKETQYF.

J is TRBJ2-7 and V is TRBV7-6, with 7 bases matching TRBD2. Per the germline V gene, CDR1 is SGHVS and CDR2 is FNYEAQ. CDR3 length: 13 amino acids. V lost 5 bases and J lost 7; bases outside the gene matches: 8. The CDR3 here is CASSRGGGGEQYF. CDR3 DNA sequence: TGTGCCAGCAGCCGTGGGGGGGGTGGGGAGCAGTACTTC.

The chain links TRBV5-5 to TRBJ2-7, with D uncertain. The CDR3 is 14 residues long. From germline, CDR1 is SGHKS and CDR2 YYEKEE (reference sequence). Trimming removed 1 base at V and 0 bases at J, with 8 bases between. In nucleotides, the CDR3 is TGTGCCAGCAGCTTGTTGGCCAGCTCCTACGAGCAGTACTTC. This codes for CASSLLASSYEQYF.

The rearrangement joins TRBV2 to TRBJ1-5; TRBD1 aligns across 8 bases. CDR3 length: 15 residues. The ends lost 6 bases at V and 6 bases at J; junction bases unmatched: 10. Germline V gives CDR1 SNHLY, CDR2 FYNNEI. Written as DNA, the CDR3 is TGTGCCAGCAGCCGAGACAGGGGATCGGGTCAGCCCCAGCATTTT. This codes for CASSRDRGSGQPQHF.

The chain employs TRBV28 and TRBJ2-7; 9 bases fit TRBD2. The CDR3 is 18 amino acids. The junction had 24 bases not matched to a gene; V was cut back by 8 bases and J by 7 bases. Germline values: CDR1 MDHEN, CDR2 SYDVKM. The CDR3 is CASQSSRRRSGSGREQYF. The CDR3 DNA follows: TGTGCCAGCCAGAGTTCCCGACGCCGTAGCGGGAGTGGGAGGGAGCAGTACTTC.

This sequence joins TRBV7-2 and TRBJ1-3; D unclear. This CDR3 region has 16 residues. From germline, CDR1 is SGHTA and CDR2 FQGNSA. Trimming took off 5 bases at V and 0 bases at J, with 14 bases between the two ends. Written as DNA, the CDR3 is TGTGCCAGCAGCCCGAGAGCGTCGGGCTCTGGAAACACCATATATTTT. Protein: CASSPRASGSGNTIYF.

The chain recombines TRBV4-3 with TRBJ2-3, with 12 bases aligning to TRBD2. Germline V gene sequence: CDR1 LGHNA, CDR2 YSLEER. Trimming removed 5 bases from V and 3 bases from J; junction bases left unmatched: 6. This CDR3 region has 16 residues. The DNA of the CDR3 is TGCGCCAGCAGCGAACGGGGACTAGCGGGTACAGATACGCAGTATTTT. Translated, it gives CASSERGLAGTDTQYF.

The chain combines TRBV6-1 with TRBJ2-2; 7 nucleotides line up with TRBD1. V dropped 6 bases and J dropped 3; count of bases not matched to a gene: 4. Germline values: CDR1 MNHNS, CDR2 SASEGT. The CDR3 sequence is 14 residues long. The CDR3 sequence is CASSHTGDTGELFF. The CDR3 DNA is TGTGCCAGCAGCCATACAGGGGACACCGGGGAGCTGTTTTTT.

The chain has TRBV7-3 and TRBJ2-3, with 8 bases identical to TRBD1. Germline V CDR1 and CDR2: SGHTA, FQGTGA. The V and J ends lost 5 bases and 4 bases, in that order; junction bases with no gene match: 5. The CDR3 length is 14 residues. CDR3 protein: CASSPGQGPDTQYF. CDR3 bases: TGTGCCAGCAGCCCCGGACAGGGACCAGATACGCAGTATTTT.

The chain joins TRBV5-1 to TRBJ2-1; TRBD2 matches at 9 bases. In germline, CDR1 is SGHRS, CDR2 YFSETQ. This CDR3 has 15 residues. V dropped 0 bases and J dropped 3; count of bases not matched to a gene: 1. CDR3 bases: TGCGCCAGCAGCTTGGTGCGGGGGGGCTACAATGAGCAGTTCTTC. As protein: CASSLVRGGYNEQFF. The full variable domain, rest sourced from reference TRBV5-1 and TRBJ2-1, is KAGVTQTPRYLIKTRGQQVTLSCSPISGHRSVSWYQQTPGQGLQFLFEYFSETQRNKGNFPGRFSGRQFSNSRSEMNVSTLELGDSALYLCASSLVRGGYNEQFFGPGTRLTVL.

This clone has a handful of counts. The rearrangement links TRBV19 to TRBJ1-4; D may be TRBD1 (5 bases). Germline V gives CDR1 LNHDA, CDR2 SQIVND (reference sequence). The CDR3 length is 14 residues. V was clipped by 4 bases and J by 7 bases, with 13 bases between them. In nucleotides, the CDR3 is TGTGCCAGTAGTAGACAGATGCGGGGTGAAAAACTGTTTTTT. Amino acid sequence: CASSRQMRGEKLFF.

This chain joins TRBV6-5 and TRBJ1-1; D perhaps matches TRBD1 (5 bases). CDR1 MNHEY and CDR2 SVGAGI come from the germline V gene. The V gene lost 10 bases and the J gene lost 0 bases, with 12 bases spanning the gap. The CDR3 length is 13 residues. The CDR3 DNA is TGTGCCACTACAGGTGGAATGAACACTGAAGCTTTCTTT. Protein sequence: CATTGGMNTEAFF.

This clone was seen more than once but under ten times. The chain is built from TRBV28 and TRBJ2-7; 9 nucleotides align to TRBD2. J gave up 7 bases and V 3 bases, and 4 bases lay outside the gene matches. Germline V gives CDR1 MDHEN, CDR2 SYDVKM. The CDR3 has 13 residues. The CDR3 region has the DNA TGTGCCAGCAGTTTGGCGGGAGGGCCTGAGCAGTACTTC. Amino acid sequence: CASSLAGGPEQYF.

This clone was seen only once. The V and J genes are TRBV14 and TRBJ2-7, with 8 positions matching TRBD1. The CDR3 is 15 amino acids. V lost 3 bases and J lost 2; bases outside the gene matches: 6. Germline loops: CDR1 SGHDN, CDR2 FVKESK. The CDR3 DNA sequence: TGTGCCAGCAGCCACGGACAGGGATCGACCTACGAGCAGTACTTC. It is translated as CASSHGQGSTYEQYF.

This clone was picked up one time. This chain uses TRBV13 with TRBJ2-7; 7 bases match TRBD2. Germline assignment: CDR1 PRHDT and CDR2 FYEKMQ (reference sequence). V trimming: 6 bases; J trimming: 2 bases; junction bases outside the gene matches: 7. There are 14 residues in the CDR3. CDR3 DNA sequence: TGTGCCAGCAGGGAGGAAGGGACTACCTACGAGCAGTACTTC. This sequence encodes CASREEGTTYEQYF.

This clone was observed a few times. J is TRBJ1-4 and V is TRBV11-2; 10 bases agree with TRBD1. After removal of 2 bases from V and 6 bases from J, the junction contained 6 bases not matched to a gene. The CDR3 runs to 16 residues. Germline V CDR1 and CDR2: SGHAT, FQNNGV. The CDR3 DNA follows: TGTGCCAGCAGCTTACAAACCGGGACAGGGGATGAAAAACTGTTTTTT. It encodes CASSLQTGTGDEKLFF.

CDR3 in amino acids: CASSRDRTADEQYF. The CDR3 region has the DNA TGTGCCAGCAGCCGTGACAGGACAGCGGACGAGCAGTACTTC. The chain joins TRBV7-2 to TRBJ2-7, with D possibly matching TRBD1 (6 bases). The CDR3 has 14 residues. Germline values: CDR1 SGHTA, CDR2 FQGNSA. V was cut by 5 bases and J by 5 bases, with 16 bases left in between.

The chain is built from TRBV30 and TRBJ1-5; D possibly corresponds to TRBD1 (5 bases). Between the trimmed V and J ends, which lost 2 bases and 7 bases, there was a span of 15 bases. Germline values: CDR1 GTSNPN, CDR2 SVGIG (reference sequence). The CDR3 is made up of 14 amino acids. The CDR3 spells CAWSLTTGDQPQHF. DNA of the CDR3: TGTGCCTGGAGTCTTACTACGGGGGACCAGCCCCAGCATTTT.

The chain is built from TRBV29-1 and TRBJ1-4, with 7 bases that match TRBD1. CDR1 and CDR2 from the germline V gene are SQVTM and ANQGSEA. After removal of 4 bases from V and 6 bases from J, the junction contained 11 bases not matched to a gene. The CDR3 runs to 15 residues. The CDR3 nucleotides read TGCAGCGTTGTAGGTCTCAGGGGGATGGATGAAAAACTGTTTTTT. This translates into CSVVGLRGMDEKLFF.